This T cell receptor beta chain was obtained from a study of T cells in Graves' hyperthyroidism and ophthalmopathy. Stable Graves' hyperthyroidism meant no ophthalmopathy progression within 18 months. Orbital computed tomography, thyroid ultrasound, serum thyroxine and TRAb, and clinical symptoms together informed the diagnoses. Notes on the study in general: Before onset, by a median of approximately 6.8 months, the model predicted ophthalmopathy. Most clonotypes expanded in the thyroid (above 0.001) were also present in blood.

RNA transcripts yielded amplified TCR beta CDR3 regions. A set of HTBI primers served as the primers for a first-round RT-PCR of the TCR CDR3. TCRdb reprocessed the multiplex PCR reads with MiXCR, giving one entry per CDR3 protein. The table shows approximately 630,000 distinct CDR3 sequences, with 15% to 20% occurring only once. Germline V gene sequence: CDR1 MDHEN, CDR2 SYDVKM. V dropped 5 bases and J dropped 2 bases, with 7 bases sitting between them. The CDR3 is 12 residues long. Concerning this clonotype itself: Antigen specificity is unknown.

Sequenced material: blood. This sequence originates from a woman aged 30 to 39 with Graves' hyperthyroidism. The V gene is TRBV28, the J gene TRBJ2-7, with D unresolved. The chain's CDR3 is CASSHLPYEQYF. The CDR3 nucleotides are TGTGCCAGCAGTCACCTGCCCTACGAGCAGTACTTC.